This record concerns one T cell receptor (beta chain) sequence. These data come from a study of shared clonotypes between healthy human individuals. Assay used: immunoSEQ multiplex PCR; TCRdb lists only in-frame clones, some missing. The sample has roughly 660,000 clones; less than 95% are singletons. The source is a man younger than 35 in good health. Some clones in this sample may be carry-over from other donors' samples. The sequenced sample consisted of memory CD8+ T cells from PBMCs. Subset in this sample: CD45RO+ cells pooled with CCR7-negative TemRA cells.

This CDR3 is CASSPSPPLYEQYF. The CDR3 nucleotides are TGCGCCAGCAGCCCCTCGCCCCCCCTCTACGAGCAGTACTTC. This chain connects TRBV4-1 to TRBJ2-7, with no clear D. Germline V gene lookup returns CDR1 MGHRA and CDR2 YSYEKL. Trimming cost V 4 bases and J 3 bases, with 13 bases left between them. The CDR3 contains 14 residues.